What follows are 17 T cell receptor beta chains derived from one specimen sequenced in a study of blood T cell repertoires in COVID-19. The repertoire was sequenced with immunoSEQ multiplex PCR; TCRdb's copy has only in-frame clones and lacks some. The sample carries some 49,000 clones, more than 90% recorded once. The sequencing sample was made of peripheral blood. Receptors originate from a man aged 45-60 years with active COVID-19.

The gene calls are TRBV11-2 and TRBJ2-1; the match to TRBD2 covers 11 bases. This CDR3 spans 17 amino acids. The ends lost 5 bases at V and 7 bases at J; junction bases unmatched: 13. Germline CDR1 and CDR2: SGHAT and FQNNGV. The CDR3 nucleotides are TGTGCCAGCAGCCCTCTGATACGTAGCGGGGGGGCAAATGAGCAGTTCTTC. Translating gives CASSPLIRSGGANEQFF.

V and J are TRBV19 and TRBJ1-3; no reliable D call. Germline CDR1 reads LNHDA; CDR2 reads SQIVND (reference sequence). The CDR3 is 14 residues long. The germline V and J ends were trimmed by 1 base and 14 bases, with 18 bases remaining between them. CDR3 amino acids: CASSIATTPMRVYF. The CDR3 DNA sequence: TGTGCCAGTAGTATAGCAACGACACCTATGAGAGTATATTTT. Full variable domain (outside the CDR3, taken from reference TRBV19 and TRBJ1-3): DGGITQSPKYLFRKEGQNVTLSCEQNLNHDAMYWYRQDPGQGLRLIYYSQIVNDFQKGDIAEGYSVSREKKESFPLTVTSAQKNPTAFYLCASSIATTPMRVYFGEGSWLTVV.

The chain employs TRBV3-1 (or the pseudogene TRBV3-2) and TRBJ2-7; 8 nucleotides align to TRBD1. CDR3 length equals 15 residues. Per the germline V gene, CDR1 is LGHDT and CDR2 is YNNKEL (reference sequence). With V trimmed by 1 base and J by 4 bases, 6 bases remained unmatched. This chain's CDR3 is CASSQAVTGVYEQYF. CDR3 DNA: TGTGCCAGCAGCCAAGCAGTGACAGGGGTTTACGAGCAGTACTTC.

CDR3 sequence (DNA): TGTGCCACCAGTGATTCAGGGGCTGCCTACAATGAGCAGTTCTTC. Translated: CATSDSGAAYNEQFF. The J gene is TRBJ2-1, the V gene TRBV24-1; D is perhaps TRBD1 (6 bases). V gave up 2 bases and J gave up 2 bases, with 9 bases separating them. Per germline, CDR1 KGHDR and CDR2 SFDVKD. This CDR3 is built from 15 residues.

The DNA of the CDR3 is TGTGCCAGCAGCTTGGGGGCGGGGTTTCAGCCCCAGCATTTT. Protein product: CASSLGAGFQPQHF. This chain connects TRBV5-6 to TRBJ1-5, with D unresolved. This CDR3 region has 14 residues. Looked up from germline, CDR1 is SGHDT and CDR2 is YYEEEE. Trimming took 0 bases from V and 6 from J, leaving 10 bases between them.

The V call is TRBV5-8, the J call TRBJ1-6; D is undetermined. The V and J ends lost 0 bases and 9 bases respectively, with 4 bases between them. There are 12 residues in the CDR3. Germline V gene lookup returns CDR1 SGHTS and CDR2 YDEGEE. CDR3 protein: CASSLAVSPLHF. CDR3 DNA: TGTGCCAGCAGCTTGGCGGTTTCACCCCTCCACTTT.

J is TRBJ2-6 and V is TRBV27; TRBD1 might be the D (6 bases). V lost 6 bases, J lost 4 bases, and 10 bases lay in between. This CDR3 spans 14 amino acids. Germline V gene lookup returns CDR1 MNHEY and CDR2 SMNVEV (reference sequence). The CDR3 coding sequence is TGTGCCAGCAGGTACAGGGTCGGGGCCAACGTCCTGACTTTC. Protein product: CASRYRVGANVLTF.

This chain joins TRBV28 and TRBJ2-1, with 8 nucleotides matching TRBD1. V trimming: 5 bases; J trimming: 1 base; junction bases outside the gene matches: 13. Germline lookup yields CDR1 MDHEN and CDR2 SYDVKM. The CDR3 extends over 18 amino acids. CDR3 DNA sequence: TGTGCCAGCAGTCCCCGGACAGGGACCGACCCATCCTACAATGAGCAGTTCTTC. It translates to CASSPRTGTDPSYNEQFF.

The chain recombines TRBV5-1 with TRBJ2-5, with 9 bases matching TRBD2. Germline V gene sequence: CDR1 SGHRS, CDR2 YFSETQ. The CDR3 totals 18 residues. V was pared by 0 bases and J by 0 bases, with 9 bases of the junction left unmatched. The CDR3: CASSLDNLAGGDQETQYF. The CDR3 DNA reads TGCGCCAGCAGCTTGGATAATTTGGCGGGAGGGGACCAAGAGACCCAGTACTTC.

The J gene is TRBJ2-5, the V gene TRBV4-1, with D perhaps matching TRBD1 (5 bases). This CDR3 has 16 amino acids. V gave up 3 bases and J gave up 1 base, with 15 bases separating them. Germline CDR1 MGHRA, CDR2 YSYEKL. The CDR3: CASSHRPIRGQETQYF. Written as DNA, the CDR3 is TGCGCCAGCAGCCACAGACCGATTAGGGGCCAAGAGACCCAGTACTTC.

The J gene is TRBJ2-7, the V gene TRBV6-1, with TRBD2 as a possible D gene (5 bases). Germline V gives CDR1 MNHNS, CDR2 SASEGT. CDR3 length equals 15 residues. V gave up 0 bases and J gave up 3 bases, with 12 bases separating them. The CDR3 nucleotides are TGTGCCAGCAGTGAAGCAGTTGACGCGGGCTACGAGCAGTACTTC. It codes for CASSEAVDAGYEQYF.

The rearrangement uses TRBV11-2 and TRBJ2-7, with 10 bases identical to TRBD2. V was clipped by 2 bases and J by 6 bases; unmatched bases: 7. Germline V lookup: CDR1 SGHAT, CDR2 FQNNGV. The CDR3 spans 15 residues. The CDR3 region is CASSLWLAGESEQYF. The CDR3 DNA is TGTGCCAGCAGCTTATGGCTAGCGGGAGAATCCGAGCAGTACTTC.

CDR3 in DNA: TGTGCCAGCAGCTTCGGACTGGAGACCCAGTACTTC. This translates into CASSFGLETQYF. The rearrangement uses TRBV7-9 and TRBJ2-5, with D maybe TRBD2 (5 bases). Germline assignment: CDR1 SEHNR and CDR2 FQNEAQ (reference sequence). V lost 3 bases and J 5 bases, leaving 7 bases between the germline ends. This CDR3 is 12 amino acids long.

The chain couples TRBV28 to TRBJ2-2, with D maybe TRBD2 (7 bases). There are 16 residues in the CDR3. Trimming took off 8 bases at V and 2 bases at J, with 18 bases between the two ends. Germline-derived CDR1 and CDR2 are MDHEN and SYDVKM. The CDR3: CASLTGGRINTGELFF. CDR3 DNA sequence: TGTGCCAGCCTGACGGGGGGCAGGATTAACACCGGGGAGCTGTTTTTT.

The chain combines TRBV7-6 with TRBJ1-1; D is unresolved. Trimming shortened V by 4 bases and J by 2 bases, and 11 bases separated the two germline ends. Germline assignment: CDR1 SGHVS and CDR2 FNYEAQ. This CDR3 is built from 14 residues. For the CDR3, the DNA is TGTGCCAGCAGCTATACGACACTTAACACTGAAGCTTTCTTT. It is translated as CASSYTTLNTEAFF.

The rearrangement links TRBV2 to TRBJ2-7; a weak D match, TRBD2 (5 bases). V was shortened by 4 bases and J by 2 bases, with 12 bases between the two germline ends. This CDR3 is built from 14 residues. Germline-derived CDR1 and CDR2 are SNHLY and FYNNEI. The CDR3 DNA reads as TGTGCCAGCAGTGTTAGGGAGATGACCTACGAGCAGTACTTC. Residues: CASSVREMTYEQYF.

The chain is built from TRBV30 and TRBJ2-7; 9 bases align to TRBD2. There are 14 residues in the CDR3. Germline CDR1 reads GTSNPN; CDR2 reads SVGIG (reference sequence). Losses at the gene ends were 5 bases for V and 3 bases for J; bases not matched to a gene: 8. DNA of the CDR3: TGTGCCTGGGGCGCGGGAGGGAGCGGCTACGAGCAGTACTTC. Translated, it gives CAWGAGGSGYEQYF.